This T cell receptor (beta chain) was retrieved from a study of control samples from healthy donors and cancer patients. Profiling relied on immunoSEQ multiplex PCR, and the TCRdb table lists in-frame clones only, not all of them. This table holds about 94,000 clones, 90% found once. Germline CDR1 SGHVT, CDR2 SQSDAQ. The V end lost 2 bases, the J end lost 4 bases, and 14 bases lay between the germline ends. This CDR3 is built from 15 residues. This rearrangement joins TRBV7-4 to TRBJ1-2; D perhaps matches TRBD1 (5 bases). The clonotype comes from a woman aged 18 to 35 in good health. The sample taken for sequencing was blood. As DNA, the CDR3 is TGTGCCAGCAGCTTAAAGGGAACAGGAGGCTATGGCTACACCTTC. This sequence encodes CASSLKGTGGYGYTF.